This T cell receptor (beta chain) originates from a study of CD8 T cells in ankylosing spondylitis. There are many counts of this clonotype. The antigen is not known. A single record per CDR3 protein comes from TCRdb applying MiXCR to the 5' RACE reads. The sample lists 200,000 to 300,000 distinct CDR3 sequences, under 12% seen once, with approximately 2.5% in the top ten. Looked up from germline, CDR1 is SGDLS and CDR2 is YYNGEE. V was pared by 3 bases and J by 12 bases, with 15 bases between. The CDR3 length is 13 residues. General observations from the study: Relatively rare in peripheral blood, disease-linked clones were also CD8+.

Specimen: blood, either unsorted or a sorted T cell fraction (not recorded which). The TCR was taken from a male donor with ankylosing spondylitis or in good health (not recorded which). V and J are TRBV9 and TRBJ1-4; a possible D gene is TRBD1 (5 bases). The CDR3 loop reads CASSGGGIEQLFF. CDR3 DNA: TGTGCCAGCAGCGGGGGGGGGATCGAACAACTGTTTTTT.